The present entry profiles one TCR beta chain with its context. Its antigen is undetermined. PCR involved 60 Vbeta and 13 Jbeta primers. Generated by immunoSEQ multiplex PCR, the TCRdb table keeps only in-frame clones and is missing some. Of around 150,000 clones in the sample, around 77% were seen once. CDR3 length: 16 amino acids. Germline V gene sequence: CDR1 KGHSH, CDR2 LQKENI. V was pared by 4 bases and J by 0 bases, with 15 bases between. This entry belongs to a study of cytomegalovirus exposure and HLA in healthy donors. Study-level information: Earlier findings included more than 95 million unique TCR beta sequences obtained from about 180 million T cells. Study conclusions and caveats: Being productive about 87% or about 30% of the time was typical of most TCR beta V segments in an earlier analysis. TCR beta chains numbering more than 150 were designated cytomegalovirus-associated.

This clonotype was sampled from a woman aged 50 to 60 in good health and CMV-seronegative. The specimen sequenced was PBMCs. The chain carries TRBV18 and TRBJ1-1; D is possibly TRBD1 (5 bases). The CDR3 loop is CASSLNLDRMNTEAFF. CDR3 DNA sequence: TGTGCCAGCTCACTTAACCTCGACAGAATGAACACTGAAGCTTTCTTT.